Following are 28 T cell receptor beta chains from one sample sequenced in a study of blood T cell repertoires in COVID-19. Profiling relied on immunoSEQ multiplex PCR, and the TCRdb table lists in-frame clones only, not all of them. The sample contains approximately 250,000 clones, 84% of which appear only once. The sequenced sample consisted of peripheral blood. The receptors stem from a woman between 40 and 50 years old who had recovered from COVID-19.

This clone came up many times. The V call is TRBV28, the J call TRBJ2-7; tentative D call: TRBD2 (6 bases). CDR3 size: 14 residues. With 8 bases removed from V and 4 bases from J, the gap between germline ends came to 18 bases. Germline V gene sequence: CDR1 MDHEN, CDR2 SYDVKM. The DNA of the CDR3 is TGTGCCAGCGCCTTAGCAGGGACTCAGTACGAGCAGTACTTC. This encodes CASALAGTQYEQYF.

The genes are TRBV24-1 and TRBJ2-1, with D perhaps TRBD2 (6 bases). Germline V lookup: CDR1 KGHDR, CDR2 SFDVKD. CDR3 length: 13 residues. With 0 bases removed from V and 9 bases from J, the gap between germline ends came to 8 bases. The DNA for the CDR3 is TGTGCCACCAGTGATTTGGGGAGGACTGAGCAGTTCTTC. It codes for CATSDLGRTEQFF.

The genes are TRBV19 and TRBJ1-4; D is ambiguous. The germline V and J ends were trimmed by 5 bases and 2 bases, with 9 bases remaining between them. The CDR3 consists of 14 residues. Germline lookup yields CDR1 LNHDA and CDR2 SQIVND (reference sequence). The CDR3 nucleotides are TGTGCCAGTAGTCCAGGCTTGACTAATGAAAAACTGTTTTTT. It codes for CASSPGLTNEKLFF.

The gene calls are TRBV14 and TRBJ1-3; no firm D call. V lost 4 bases, J lost 0 bases, and 10 bases lay in between. Germline V gene lookup returns CDR1 SGHDN and CDR2 FVKESK. The CDR3 covers 15 residues. This CDR3 is CASSLAGISGNTIYF. The CDR3, as DNA: TGTGCCAGCAGCCTAGCGGGGATCTCTGGAAACACCATATATTTT.

The genes are TRBV7-9 and TRBJ1-3; D remains unclear. The CDR3 totals 12 residues. Trimming pared 3 bases from V and 4 bases from J, leaving 4 bases between. Germline CDR1 and CDR2: SEHNR and FQNEAQ (reference sequence). CDR3 coding DNA: TGTGCCAGCAGCTTCGGGGGAAACACCATATATTTT. Protein sequence: CASSFGGNTIYF.

A single count supports this clone. The rearrangement links TRBV6-1 to TRBJ2-7; tentative D call: TRBD1 (6 bases). Trimming removed 3 bases from V and 7 bases from J, with 25 bases in between. The length of the CDR3 is 17 residues. Per the germline V gene, CDR1 is MNHNS and CDR2 is SASEGT. The CDR3 region is CASSEAILTGSTWEQYF. The CDR3 coding sequence is TGTGCCAGCAGTGAGGCCATACTTACAGGGTCGACTTGGGAGCAGTACTTC.

The chain employs TRBV23-1 and TRBJ2-2, with D possibly being TRBD1 (5 bases). Being an ORF, TRBV23-1 has a function that is uncertain. The CDR3 runs to 16 residues. With 3 bases removed from V and 5 bases from J, the gap between germline ends came to 16 bases. The CDR3 DNA follows: TGCGCCAGCAGTCATGAGAAAGGGGTGGGAACCGGGGAGCTGTTTTTT. The encoded protein is CASSHEKGVGTGELFF.

The chain recombines TRBV6-5 with TRBJ2-7; the match to TRBD2 covers 8 bases. V dropped 6 bases and J dropped 2; count of bases not matched to a gene: 9. This CDR3 has 15 residues. Looked up from germline, CDR1 is MNHEY and CDR2 is SVGAGI. CDR3 coding DNA: TGTGCCAGCAGATTTAGCGGGGCGGTCCCCTACGAGCAGTACTTC. It encodes CASRFSGAVPYEQYF.

V is TRBV2 and J is TRBJ1-6, with D possibly TRBD1 on 5 matching bases. Looked up from germline, CDR1 is SNHLY and CDR2 is FYNNEI. The CDR3 extends over 13 amino acids. V lost 5 bases to trimming and J lost 7 bases, with 9 bases between them. The CDR3 DNA is TGTGCCAGCAGTCCCGGGGGAAATTCACCCCTCCACTTT. This sequence encodes CASSPGGNSPLHF.

The chain carries TRBV5-1 and TRBJ1-2, with 10 bases that match TRBD1. The CDR3 is 14 residues long. The V gene's germline CDR1 is SGHRS and CDR2 YFSETQ. Trimming removed 3 bases from V and 8 bases from J; junction bases left unmatched: 7. The CDR3: CASSSDRGSGGYTF. The DNA of the CDR3 is TGCGCCAGCAGCTCGGACAGGGGGTCTGGCGGCTACACCTTC.

The chain links TRBV11-2 to TRBJ2-6, with a tentative D call TRBD2 (6 bases). Trimming took 6 bases from V and 0 from J, leaving 15 bases between them. This CDR3 has 17 amino acids. CDR1 is SGHAT, CDR2 FQNNGV, per germline. The CDR3 DNA follows: TGTGCCAGCAGGCCCGGGACTCAGAGCTCTGGGGCCAACGTCCTGACTTTC. This encodes CASRPGTQSSGANVLTF.

V is TRBV28 and J is TRBJ1-5; a weak D match, TRBD1 (5 bases). Germline V lookup: CDR1 MDHEN, CDR2 SYDVKM. Trimming stripped 2 bases from V and 0 bases from J, with 8 bases between. The CDR3 spans 15 residues. CDR3 in amino acids: CASSLGGYSNQPQHF. DNA for the CDR3: TGTGCCAGCAGTTTAGGGGGGTATAGCAATCAGCCCCAGCATTTT.

This chain joins TRBV27 and TRBJ2-3; D might be TRBD2 (6 bases). V lost 7 bases, J lost 0 bases, and 11 bases lay in between. CDR1 MNHEY and CDR2 SMNVEV come from the germline V gene (reference sequence). This CDR3 comprises 14 residues. CDR3 bases: TGTGCCAGCACGGAGGGATACAGCACAGATACGCAGTATTTT. It is translated as CASTEGYSTDTQYF.

V is TRBV30 and J is TRBJ2-7, with TRBD1 identical over 7 bases. Per germline, CDR1 GTSNPN and CDR2 SVGIG (reference sequence). The length of the CDR3 is 15 residues. The ends lost 5 bases at V and 4 bases at J; junction bases unmatched: 14. The CDR3 sequence is CAWGGPGQLLYEQYF. CDR3 in DNA: TGTGCCTGGGGGGGACCGGGACAGCTACTTTACGAGCAGTACTTC.

V and J are TRBV5-1 and TRBJ2-5, with a possible D match to TRBD1 (5 bases). The ends were cut back, 3 bases at V and 2 bases at J, with 14 bases in the middle. From germline, CDR1 is SGHRS and CDR2 YFSETQ. The CDR3 is 15 residues long. The CDR3, as DNA: TGCGCCAGCAGCTGGGCAGGGCAGCAACAAGAGACCCAGTACTTC. This sequence encodes CASSWAGQQQETQYF.

V gene TRBV25-1 combines with J gene TRBJ1-6, with D maybe TRBD1 (6 bases). The V gene's germline CDR1 is MGHDK and CDR2 SYGVNS. This CDR3 comprises 15 residues. Between the trimmed V and J ends, which lost 3 bases and 5 bases, there was a span of 11 bases. In DNA, the CDR3 is TGTGCCAGCAGTGAGTCGACAGGTCATAATTCACCCCTCCACTTT. Translating gives CASSESTGHNSPLHF.

The V call is TRBV6-5, the J call TRBJ1-3; TRBD1 might be the D (5 bases). The germline CDR1 and CDR2 sequences are MNHEY and SVGAGI. V lost 7 bases and J lost 4, with 17 bases in between. The CDR3 covers 15 residues. The CDR3 loop reads CASKRGFSGGNTIYF. The CDR3 DNA is TGTGCCAGCAAGCGGGGCTTCTCGGGGGGAAACACCATATATTTT.

The rearrangement links TRBV28 to TRBJ1-2; no definite D call. Germline CDR1 and CDR2: MDHEN and SYDVKM. The CDR3 contains 14 residues. Between the trimmed V and J ends, which lost 1 base and 4 bases, there was a span of 10 bases. This chain's CDR3 is CASSLSVSPYGYTF. The CDR3 region has the DNA TGTGCCAGCAGTTTATCCGTTTCCCCCTATGGCTACACCTTC.

This clone was counted once. The CDR3, as DNA: TGTGCCAGCAGTTTCCGGACTAGCGGGGGGGCAGGGGAGCAGTTCTTC. Protein product: CASSFRTSGGAGEQFF. V and J are TRBV2 and TRBJ2-1, with 15 bases lining up with TRBD2. J was trimmed by 10 bases and V by 5 bases; bases with no gene match: 9. Per germline, CDR1 SNHLY and CDR2 FYNNEI. CDR3 length equals 16 residues. Filled out from reference TRBV2 and TRBJ2-1, the complete variable domain reads EPEVTQTPSHQVTQMGQEVILRCVPISNHLYFYWYRQILGQKVEFLVSFYNNEISEKSEIFDDQFSVERPDGSNFTLKIRSTKLEDSAMYFCASSFRTSGGAGEQFFGPGTRLTVL.

This chain uses TRBV25-1 with TRBJ2-3; no clear D gene. V gave up 7 bases and J gave up 6 bases, with 11 bases separating them. The CDR3 is 12 residues long. Germline CDR1 reads MGHDK; CDR2 reads SYGVNS. The CDR3 DNA follows: TGTGCCAGCAAATTCAGGTCGGATACGCAGTATTTT. Amino acids: CASKFRSDTQYF.

V usage is TRBV5-4 and J usage is TRBJ2-7, with a possible D match to TRBD1 (6 bases). CDR1 and CDR2 (germline): SGHNT, YYREEE (reference sequence). The length of the CDR3 is 13 residues. V dropped 4 bases and J dropped 4 bases, with 12 bases sitting between them. This CDR3 is CASSRPGVYEQYF. The CDR3 DNA reads as TGTGCCAGCAGCCGCCCAGGGGTTTACGAGCAGTACTTC.

The sample holds many counts of this clone. This sequence joins TRBV28 and TRBJ2-3, with D maybe TRBD1 (6 bases). Germline values: CDR1 MDHEN, CDR2 SYDVKM. The CDR3 consists of 16 residues. V lost 6 bases, J lost 2 bases, and 18 bases lay in between. The CDR3 sequence is CASSRRQDSYTDTQYF. CDR3 bases: TGTGCCAGCAGCCGGAGACAGGACTCTTACACAGATACGCAGTATTTT. The full variable domain, rest sourced from reference TRBV28 and TRBJ2-3, is DVKVTQSSRYLVKRTGEKVFLECVQDMDHENMFWYRQDPGLGLRLIYFSYDVKMKEKGDIPEGYSVSREKKERFSLILESASTNQTSMYLCASSRRQDSYTDTQYFGPGTRLTVL.

This clone was observed a few times. The genes are TRBV18 and TRBJ1-1; 10 nucleotides line up with TRBD1. V trimming: 3 bases; J trimming: 5 bases; junction bases outside the gene matches: 3. The CDR3 covers 14 residues. Germline assignment: CDR1 KGHSH and CDR2 LQKENI. The CDR3 region has the DNA TGTGCCAGCTCACCGGACAGGGGGATAACTGAAGCTTTCTTT. This translates into CASSPDRGITEAFF.

J is TRBJ2-7 and V is TRBV11-2; D might be TRBD1 (5 bases). Trimming took off 7 bases at V and 1 base at J, with 17 bases between the two ends. Germline-derived CDR1 and CDR2 are SGHAT and FQNNGV. There are 15 residues in the CDR3. The CDR3 sequence: CASTFSVGPSYEQYF. CDR3 bases: TGTGCCAGCACCTTCTCCGTGGGGCCATCCTACGAGCAGTACTTC.

The chain has TRBV10-3 and TRBJ1-1; D is ambiguous. V gave up 5 bases and J gave up 3 bases, with 4 bases separating them. Germline V gives CDR1 ENHRY, CDR2 SYGVKD. The CDR3 consists of 11 residues. The CDR3 coding sequence is TGTGCCATCAGTTTAGACACTGAAGCTTTCTTT. Protein: CAISLDTEAFF.

Only one count was recorded for this clone. The V and J genes are TRBV12-3 or TRBV12-4 and TRBJ2-3; the match to TRBD1 covers 8 bases. V trimming: 7 bases; J trimming: 9 bases; junction bases outside the gene matches: 6. This CDR3 comprises 12 residues. CDR3: CASTQGAYTQYF. The CDR3 nucleotides read TGTGCCAGCACCCAGGGGGCATACACGCAGTATTTT.

J is TRBJ2-3 and V is TRBV28; a possible D gene is TRBD2 (7 bases). This CDR3 spans 15 amino acids. In germline, CDR1 is MDHEN, CDR2 SYDVKM. V was pared by 6 bases and J by 1 base, with 14 bases between. Here the CDR3 DNA reads TGTGCCAGCAGCTCGGGGGGCCAGGGCACAGATACGCAGTATTTT. It yields the protein CASSSGGQGTDTQYF.

This clone was seen only once. This chain connects TRBV4-2 to TRBJ2-5; 12 nucleotides agree with TRBD2. V lost 3 bases and J lost 5; bases outside the gene matches: 7. This CDR3 has 16 amino acids. CDR1 and CDR2 from the germline V gene are LGHNA and YNFKEQ. CDR3 amino acids: CASSQFLAGGTETQYF. CDR3 bases: TGTGCCAGCAGCCAGTTCCTAGCGGGGGGGACGGAGACCCAGTACTTC.